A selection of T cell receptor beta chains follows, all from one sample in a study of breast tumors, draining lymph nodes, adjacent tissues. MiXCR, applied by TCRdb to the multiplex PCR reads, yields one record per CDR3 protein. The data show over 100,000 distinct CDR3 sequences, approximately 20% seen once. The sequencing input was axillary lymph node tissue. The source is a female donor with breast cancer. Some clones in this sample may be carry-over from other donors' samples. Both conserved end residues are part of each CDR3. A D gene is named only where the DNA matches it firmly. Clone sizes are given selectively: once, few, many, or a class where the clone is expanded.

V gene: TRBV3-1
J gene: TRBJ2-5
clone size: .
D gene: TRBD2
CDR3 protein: CASSAAAGGETQYF
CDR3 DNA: TGTGCCAGCAGCGCCGCGGCGGGAGGAGAGACCCAGTACTTC

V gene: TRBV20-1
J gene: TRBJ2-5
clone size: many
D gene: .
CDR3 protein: CSARRGLETQYF
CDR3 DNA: TGCAGTGCTAGAAGGGGGTTAGAGACCCAGTACTTC

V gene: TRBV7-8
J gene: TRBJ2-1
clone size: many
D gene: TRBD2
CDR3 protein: CASSLPRTSGRNNEQFF
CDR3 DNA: TGTGCCAGCAGCTTACCCAGAACTAGCGGGAGGAACAATGAGCAGTTCTTC

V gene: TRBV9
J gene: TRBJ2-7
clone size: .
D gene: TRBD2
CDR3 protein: CTSSNPDGASGRPHEQYF
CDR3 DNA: TGTACCAGCAGCAACCCAGACGGGGCTAGCGGGAGGCCCCACGAGCAGTACTTC

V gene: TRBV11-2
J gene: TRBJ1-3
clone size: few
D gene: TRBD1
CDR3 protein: CASRSTGTSGNTIYF
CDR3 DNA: TGTGCCAGCAGATCGACAGGGACCTCTGGAAACACCATATATTTT

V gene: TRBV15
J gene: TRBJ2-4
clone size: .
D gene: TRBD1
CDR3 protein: CATSTGTGENIQYF
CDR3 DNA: TGTGCCACCAGCACCGGGACAGGGGAGAACATTCAGTACTTC

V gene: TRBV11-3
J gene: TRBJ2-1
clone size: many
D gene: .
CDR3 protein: CASSLVEWYNEQFF
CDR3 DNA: TGTGCCAGCAGCTTAGTGGAGTGGTACAATGAGCAGTTCTTC

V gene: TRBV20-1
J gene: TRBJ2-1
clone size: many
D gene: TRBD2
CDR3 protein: CSAPSLAVSYNEQFF
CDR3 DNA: TGCAGTGCTCCTTCCCTAGCGGTCTCCTACAATGAGCAGTTCTTC

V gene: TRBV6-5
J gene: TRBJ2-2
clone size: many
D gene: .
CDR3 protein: CASSPDPYSGSGELFF
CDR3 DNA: TGTGCCAGCAGTCCTGACCCATACAGCGGTTCCGGGGAGCTGTTTTTT

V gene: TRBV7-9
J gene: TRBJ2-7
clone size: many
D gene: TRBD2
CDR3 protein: CASSSSSGTREEQYF
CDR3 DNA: TGTGCCAGCAGCTCCTCTAGCGGAACCCGTGAGGAGCAGTACTTC

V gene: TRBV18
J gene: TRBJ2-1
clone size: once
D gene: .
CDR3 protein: CASSALPPLDGEQFF
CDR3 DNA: TGTGCCAGCTCAGCGCTACCTCCCCTAGATGGAGAGCAGTTCTTC

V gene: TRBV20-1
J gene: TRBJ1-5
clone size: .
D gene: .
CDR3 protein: CSAGATLSQGSNQPQHF
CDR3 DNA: TGCAGTGCTGGAGCTACCCTTTCGCAGGGTAGCAATCAGCCCCAGCATTTT

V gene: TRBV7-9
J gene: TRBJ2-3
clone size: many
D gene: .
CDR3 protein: CASSGSEGSDTQYF
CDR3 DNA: TGTGCCAGCAGCGGATCGGAGGGCTCAGATACGCAGTATTTT